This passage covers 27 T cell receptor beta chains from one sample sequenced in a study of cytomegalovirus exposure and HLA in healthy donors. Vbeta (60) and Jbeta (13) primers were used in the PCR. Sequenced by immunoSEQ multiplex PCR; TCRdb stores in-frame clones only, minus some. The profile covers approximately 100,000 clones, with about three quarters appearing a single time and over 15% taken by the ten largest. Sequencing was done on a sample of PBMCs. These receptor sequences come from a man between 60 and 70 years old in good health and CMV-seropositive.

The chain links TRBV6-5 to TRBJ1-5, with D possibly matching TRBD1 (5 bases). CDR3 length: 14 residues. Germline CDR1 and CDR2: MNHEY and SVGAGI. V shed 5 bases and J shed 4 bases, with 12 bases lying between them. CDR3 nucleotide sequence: TGTGCCAGCAGTACGGAGGGACGGAATCAGCCCCAGCATTTT. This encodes CASSTEGRNQPQHF.

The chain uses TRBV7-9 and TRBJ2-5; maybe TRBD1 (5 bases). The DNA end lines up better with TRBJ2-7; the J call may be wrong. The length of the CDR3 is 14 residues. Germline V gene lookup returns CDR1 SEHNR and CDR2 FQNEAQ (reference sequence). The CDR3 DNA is TGTGCCAGCAAACCGTCGGCAGGGTCCTACGAGCAGTACTTC. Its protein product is CASKPSAGSYEQYF.

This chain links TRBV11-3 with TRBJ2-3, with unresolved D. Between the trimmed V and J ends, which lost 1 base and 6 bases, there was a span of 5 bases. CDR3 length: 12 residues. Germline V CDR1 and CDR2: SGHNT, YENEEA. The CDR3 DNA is TGTGCCAGCAGCTTAGGAGTGGATACGCAGTATTTT. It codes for CASSLGVDTQYF.

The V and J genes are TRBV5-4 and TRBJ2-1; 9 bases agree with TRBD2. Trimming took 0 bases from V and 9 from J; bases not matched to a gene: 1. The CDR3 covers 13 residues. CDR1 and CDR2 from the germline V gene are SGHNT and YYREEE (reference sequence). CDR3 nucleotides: TGTGCCAGCAGCTTGGGCGGGGGGGCTGAGCAGTTCTTC. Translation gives CASSLGGGAEQFF.

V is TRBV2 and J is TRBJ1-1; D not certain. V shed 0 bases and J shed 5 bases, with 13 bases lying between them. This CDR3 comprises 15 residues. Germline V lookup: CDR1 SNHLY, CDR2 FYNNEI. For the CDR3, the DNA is TGTGCCAGCAGTGAAGCCCAGCCCGGGGTGACTGAAGCTTTCTTT. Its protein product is CASSEAQPGVTEAFF.

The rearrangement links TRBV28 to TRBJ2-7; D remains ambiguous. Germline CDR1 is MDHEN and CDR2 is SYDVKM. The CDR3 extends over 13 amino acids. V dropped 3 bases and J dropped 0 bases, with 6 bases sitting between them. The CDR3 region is CASSFRSSYEQYF. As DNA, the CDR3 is TGTGCCAGCAGTTTTAGAAGCTCCTACGAGCAGTACTTC.

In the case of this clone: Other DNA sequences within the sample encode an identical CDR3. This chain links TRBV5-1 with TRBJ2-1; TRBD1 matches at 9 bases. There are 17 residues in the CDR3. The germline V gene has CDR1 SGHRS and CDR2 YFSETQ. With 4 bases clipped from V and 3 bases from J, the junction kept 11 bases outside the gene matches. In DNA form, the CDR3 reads TGCGCCAGCAGCGGGACAGGGCAGGTCGGGTTCTACAATGAGCAGTTCTTC. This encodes CASSGTGQVGFYNEQFF.

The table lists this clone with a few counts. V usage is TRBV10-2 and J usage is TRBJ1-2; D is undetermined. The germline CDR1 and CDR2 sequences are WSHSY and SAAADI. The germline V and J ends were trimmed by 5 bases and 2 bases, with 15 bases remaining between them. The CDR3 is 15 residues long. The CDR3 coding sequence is TGCGCCAGCAGTCTTGAGATGGCAGGAAACTATGGCTACACCTTC. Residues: CASSLEMAGNYGYTF.

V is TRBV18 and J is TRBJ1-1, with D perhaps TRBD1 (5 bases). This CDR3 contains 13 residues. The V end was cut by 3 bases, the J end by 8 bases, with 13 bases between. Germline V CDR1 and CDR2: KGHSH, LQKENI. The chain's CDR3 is CASSPYGQGEAFF. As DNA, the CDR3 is TGTGCCAGCTCACCCTATGGGCAGGGCGAAGCTTTCTTT.

The CDR3 here is CASSPTVRSSNYGYTF. The CDR3 nucleotides are TGTGCCAGCAGCCCCACCGTCAGGTCTTCTAACTATGGCTACACCTTC. The chain couples TRBV2 to TRBJ1-2, with D uncertain. CDR1 is SNHLY and CDR2 is FYNNEI in the germline V gene. CDR3 length: 16 residues. V shed 6 bases and J shed 0 bases, with 17 bases lying between them. The full variable domain, with the rest looked up from reference TRBV2 and TRBJ1-2, is EPEVTQTPSHQVTQMGQEVILRCVPISNHLYFYWYRQILGQKVEFLVSFYNNEISEKSEIFDDQFSVERPDGSNFTLKIRSTKLEDSAMYFCASSPTVRSSNYGYTFGSGTRLTVV.

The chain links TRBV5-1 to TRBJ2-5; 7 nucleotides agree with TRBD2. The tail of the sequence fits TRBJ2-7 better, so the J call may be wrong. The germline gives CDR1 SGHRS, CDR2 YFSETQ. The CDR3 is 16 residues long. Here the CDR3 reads CASSLGSLATHYEQYF. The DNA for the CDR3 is TGCGCCAGCAGCTTAGGGTCACTAGCGACCCACTACGAGCAGTACTTC.

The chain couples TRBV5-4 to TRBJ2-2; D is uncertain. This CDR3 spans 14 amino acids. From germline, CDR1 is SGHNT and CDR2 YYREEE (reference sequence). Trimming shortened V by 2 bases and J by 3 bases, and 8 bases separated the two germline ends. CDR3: CASSFETYTGELFF. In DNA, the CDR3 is TGTGCCAGCAGCTTCGAGACTTACACCGGGGAGCTGTTTTTT. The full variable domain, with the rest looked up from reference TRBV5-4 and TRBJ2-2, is ETGVTQSPTHLIKTRGQQVTLRCSSQSGHNTVSWYQQALGQGPQFIFQYYREEENGRGNFPPRFSGLQFPNYSSELNVNALELDDSALYLCASSFETYTGELFFGEGSRLTVL.

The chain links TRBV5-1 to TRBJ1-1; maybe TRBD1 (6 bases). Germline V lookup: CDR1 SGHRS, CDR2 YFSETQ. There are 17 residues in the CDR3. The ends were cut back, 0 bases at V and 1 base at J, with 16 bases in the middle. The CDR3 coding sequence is TGCGCCAGCAGCTTGGTAAAGGGGGAAGCGGAGAACACTGAAGCTTTCTTT. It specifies CASSLVKGEAENTEAFF.

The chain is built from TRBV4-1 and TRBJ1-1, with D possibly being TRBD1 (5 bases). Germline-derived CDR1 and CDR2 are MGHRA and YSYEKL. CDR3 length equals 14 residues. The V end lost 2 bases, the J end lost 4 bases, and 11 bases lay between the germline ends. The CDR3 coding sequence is TGCGCCAGCAGCCAACAGGGCCTCGGCACTGAAGCTTTCTTT. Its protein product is CASSQQGLGTEAFF.

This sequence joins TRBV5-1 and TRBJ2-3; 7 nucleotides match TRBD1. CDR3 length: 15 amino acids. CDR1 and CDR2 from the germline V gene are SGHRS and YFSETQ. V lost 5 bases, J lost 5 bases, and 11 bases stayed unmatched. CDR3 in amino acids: CASRSFRGGLDTQYF. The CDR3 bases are TGCGCCAGCAGGAGTTTTCGAGGGGGCTTAGATACGCAGTATTTT.

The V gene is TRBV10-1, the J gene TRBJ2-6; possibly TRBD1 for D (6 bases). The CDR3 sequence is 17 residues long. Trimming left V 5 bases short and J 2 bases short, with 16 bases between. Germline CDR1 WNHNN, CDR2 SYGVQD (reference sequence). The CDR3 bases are TGCGCCAGCAGTAGGGGGATGCGCGAGGCTGGGGCCAACGTCCTGACTTTC. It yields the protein CASSRGMREAGANVLTF.

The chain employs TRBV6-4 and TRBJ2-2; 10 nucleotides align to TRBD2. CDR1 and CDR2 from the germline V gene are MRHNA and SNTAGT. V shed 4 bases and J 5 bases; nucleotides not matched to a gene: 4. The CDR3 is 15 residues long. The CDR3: CASSVASGGTGELFF. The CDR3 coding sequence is TGTGCCAGCAGTGTCGCTAGCGGGGGTACCGGGGAGCTGTTTTTT.

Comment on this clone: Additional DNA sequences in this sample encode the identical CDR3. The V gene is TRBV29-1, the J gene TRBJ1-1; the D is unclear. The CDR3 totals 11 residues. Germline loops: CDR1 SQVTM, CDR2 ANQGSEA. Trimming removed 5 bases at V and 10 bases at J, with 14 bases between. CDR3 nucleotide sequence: TGCAGCGTTCTTCTTAGAGGAGGAGCTTTCTTT. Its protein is CSVLLRGGAFF. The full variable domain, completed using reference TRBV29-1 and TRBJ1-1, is SAVISQKPSRDICQRGTSLTIQCQVDSQVTMMFWYRQQPGQSLTLIATANQGSEATYESGFVIDKFPISRPNLTFSTLTVSNMSPEDSSIYLCSVLLRGGAFFGQGTRLTVV.

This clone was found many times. The CDR3 reads CASSVGPSMTYEQYF. CDR3 in DNA: TGTGCCAGCTCTGTTGGGCCTTCAATGACCTACGAGCAGTACTTC. This chain uses TRBV18 with TRBJ2-7; D not certain. Germline V gene data show CDR1 as KGHSH and CDR2 as LQKENI. Deletions cut 6 bases from V and 2 bases from J, with 17 bases between. The CDR3 is 15 amino acids.

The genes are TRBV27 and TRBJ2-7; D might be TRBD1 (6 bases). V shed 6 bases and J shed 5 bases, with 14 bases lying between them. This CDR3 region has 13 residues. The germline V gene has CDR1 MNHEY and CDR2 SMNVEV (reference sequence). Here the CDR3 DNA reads TGTGCCAGCAGACTCGGCAGGGGCCACGAGCAGTACTTC. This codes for CASRLGRGHEQYF.

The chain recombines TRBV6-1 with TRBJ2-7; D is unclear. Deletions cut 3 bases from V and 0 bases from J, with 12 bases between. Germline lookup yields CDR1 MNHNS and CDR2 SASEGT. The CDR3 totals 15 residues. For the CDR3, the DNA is TGTGCCAGCAGTGAGGGCTCCTCGACCTCCTACGAGCAGTACTTC. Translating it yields CASSEGSSTSYEQYF.

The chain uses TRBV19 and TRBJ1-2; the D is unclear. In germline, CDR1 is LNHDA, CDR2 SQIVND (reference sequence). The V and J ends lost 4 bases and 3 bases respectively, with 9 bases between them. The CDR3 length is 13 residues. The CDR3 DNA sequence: TGTGCCAGTAGTAGAGGAGAATACTATGGCTACACCTTC. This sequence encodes CASSRGEYYGYTF. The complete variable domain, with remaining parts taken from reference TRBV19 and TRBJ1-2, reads DGGITQSPKYLFRKEGQNVTLSCEQNLNHDAMYWYRQDPGQGLRLIYYSQIVNDFQKGDIAEGYSVSREKKESFPLTVTSAQKNPTAFYLCASSRGEYYGYTFGSGTRLTVV.

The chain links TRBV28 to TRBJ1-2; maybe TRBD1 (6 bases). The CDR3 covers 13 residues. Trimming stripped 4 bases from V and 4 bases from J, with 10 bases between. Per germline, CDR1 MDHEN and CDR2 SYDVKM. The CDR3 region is CASSYTDSYGYTF. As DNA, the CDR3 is TGTGCCAGCAGTTATACGGACAGCTATGGCTACACCTTC.

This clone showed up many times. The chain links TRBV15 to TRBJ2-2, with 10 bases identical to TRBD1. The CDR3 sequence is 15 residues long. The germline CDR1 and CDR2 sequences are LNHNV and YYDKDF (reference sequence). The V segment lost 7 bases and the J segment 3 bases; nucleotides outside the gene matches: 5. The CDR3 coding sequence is TGTGCCACCACGGGGGGGACAGGGGACACCGGGGAGCTGTTTTTT. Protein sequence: CATTGGTGDTGELFF.

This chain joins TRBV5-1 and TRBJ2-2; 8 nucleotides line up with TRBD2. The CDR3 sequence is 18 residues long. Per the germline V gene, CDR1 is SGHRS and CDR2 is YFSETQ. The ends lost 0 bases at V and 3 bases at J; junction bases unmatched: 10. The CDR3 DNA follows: TGCGCCAGCAGCTTGGGGATAGGTACTAGCGGCTACACCGGGGAGCTGTTTTTT. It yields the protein CASSLGIGTSGYTGELFF.

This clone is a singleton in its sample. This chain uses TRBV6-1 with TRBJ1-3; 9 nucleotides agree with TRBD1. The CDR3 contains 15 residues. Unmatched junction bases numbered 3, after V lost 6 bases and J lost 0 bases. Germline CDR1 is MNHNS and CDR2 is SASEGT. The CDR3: CASSRDRASGNTIYF. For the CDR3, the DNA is TGTGCCAGCAGCCGGGACAGGGCCTCTGGAAACACCATATATTTT.

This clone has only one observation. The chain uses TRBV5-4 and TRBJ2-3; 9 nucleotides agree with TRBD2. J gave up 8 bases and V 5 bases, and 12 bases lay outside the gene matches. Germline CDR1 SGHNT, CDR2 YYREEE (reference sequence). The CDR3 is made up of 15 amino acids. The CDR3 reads CASRLASGDWGTQYF. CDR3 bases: TGTGCCAGCAGACTCGCTAGCGGGGACTGGGGTACGCAGTATTTT.